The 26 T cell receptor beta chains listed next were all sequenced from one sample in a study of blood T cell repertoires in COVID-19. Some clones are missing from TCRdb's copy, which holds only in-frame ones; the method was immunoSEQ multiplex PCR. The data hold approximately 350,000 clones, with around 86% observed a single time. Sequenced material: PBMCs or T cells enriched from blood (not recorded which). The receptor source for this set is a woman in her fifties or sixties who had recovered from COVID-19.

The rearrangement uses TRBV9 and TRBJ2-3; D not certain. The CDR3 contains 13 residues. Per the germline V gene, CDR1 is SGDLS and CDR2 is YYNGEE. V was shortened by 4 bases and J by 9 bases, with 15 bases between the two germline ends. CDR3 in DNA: TGTGCCAGCAGCCCTCCCGAGACTCGGACGCAGTATTTT. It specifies CASSPPETRTQYF.

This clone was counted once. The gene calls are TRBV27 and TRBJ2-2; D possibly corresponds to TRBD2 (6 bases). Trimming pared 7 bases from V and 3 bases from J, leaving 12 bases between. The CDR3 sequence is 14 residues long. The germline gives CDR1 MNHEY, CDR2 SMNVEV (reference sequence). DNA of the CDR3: TGTGCCAGCACCACAGGAGGGCACACCGGGGAGCTGTTTTTT. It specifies CASTTGGHTGELFF.

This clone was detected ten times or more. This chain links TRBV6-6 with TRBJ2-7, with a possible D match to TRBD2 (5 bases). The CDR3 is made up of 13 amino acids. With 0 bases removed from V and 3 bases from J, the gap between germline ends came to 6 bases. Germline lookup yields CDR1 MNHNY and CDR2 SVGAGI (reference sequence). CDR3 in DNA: TGTGCCAGCAGTTACTCGACTAACTACGAGCAGTACTTC. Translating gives CASSYSTNYEQYF.

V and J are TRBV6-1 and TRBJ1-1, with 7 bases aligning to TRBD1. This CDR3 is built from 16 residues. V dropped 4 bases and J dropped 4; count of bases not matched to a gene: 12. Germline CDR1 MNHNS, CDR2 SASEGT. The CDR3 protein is CASSVRGRLGGTEAFF. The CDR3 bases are TGTGCCAGCAGTGTGAGGGGGCGCTTAGGTGGCACTGAAGCTTTCTTT.

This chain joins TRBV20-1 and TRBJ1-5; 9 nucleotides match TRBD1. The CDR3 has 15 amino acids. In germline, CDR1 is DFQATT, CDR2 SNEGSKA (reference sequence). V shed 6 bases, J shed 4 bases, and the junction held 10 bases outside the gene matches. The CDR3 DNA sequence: TGCAGTGCGAGTGGACAGGGGCCTCGGAATCAGCCCCAGCATTTT. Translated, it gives CSASGQGPRNQPQHF.

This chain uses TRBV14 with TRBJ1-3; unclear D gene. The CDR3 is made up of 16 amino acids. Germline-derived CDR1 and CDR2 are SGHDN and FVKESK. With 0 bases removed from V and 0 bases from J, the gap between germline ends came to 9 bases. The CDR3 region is CASSQDLRSSGNTIYF. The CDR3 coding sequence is TGTGCCAGCAGCCAAGATCTAAGGAGCTCTGGAAACACCATATATTTT.

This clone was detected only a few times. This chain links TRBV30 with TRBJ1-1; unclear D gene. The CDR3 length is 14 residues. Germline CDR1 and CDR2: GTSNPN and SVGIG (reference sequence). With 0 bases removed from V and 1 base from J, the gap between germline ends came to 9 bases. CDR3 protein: CAWSVLAENTEAFF. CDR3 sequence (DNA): TGTGCCTGGAGTGTATTGGCAGAGAACACTGAAGCTTTCTTT.

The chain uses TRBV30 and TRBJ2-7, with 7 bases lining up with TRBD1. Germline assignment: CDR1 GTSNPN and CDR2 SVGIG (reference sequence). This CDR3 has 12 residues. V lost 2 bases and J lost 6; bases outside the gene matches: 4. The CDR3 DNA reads TGTGCCTGGAGTCCGACAGGGAGCGAGCAGTACTTC. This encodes CAWSPTGSEQYF.

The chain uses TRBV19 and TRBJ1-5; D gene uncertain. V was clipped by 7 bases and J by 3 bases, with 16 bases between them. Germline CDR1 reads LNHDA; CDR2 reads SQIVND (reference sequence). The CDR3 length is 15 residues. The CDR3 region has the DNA TGTGCCAGTACGAACACCGACTTCCTCAATCAGCCCCAGCATTTT. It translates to CASTNTDFLNQPQHF.

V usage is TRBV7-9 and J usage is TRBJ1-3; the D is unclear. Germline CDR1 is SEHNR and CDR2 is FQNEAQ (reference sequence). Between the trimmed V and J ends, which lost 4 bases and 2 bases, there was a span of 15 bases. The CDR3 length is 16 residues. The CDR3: CASSSMAAGTGNTIYF. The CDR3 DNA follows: TGTGCCAGCAGCTCGATGGCCGCAGGTACTGGAAACACCATATATTTT.

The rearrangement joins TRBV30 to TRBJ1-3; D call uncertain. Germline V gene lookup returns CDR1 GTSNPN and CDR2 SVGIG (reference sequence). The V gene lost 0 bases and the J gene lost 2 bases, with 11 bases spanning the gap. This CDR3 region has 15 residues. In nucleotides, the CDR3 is TGTGCCTGGAGTGTGGGAGTGCCAACTGGAAACACCATATATTTT. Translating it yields CAWSVGVPTGNTIYF.

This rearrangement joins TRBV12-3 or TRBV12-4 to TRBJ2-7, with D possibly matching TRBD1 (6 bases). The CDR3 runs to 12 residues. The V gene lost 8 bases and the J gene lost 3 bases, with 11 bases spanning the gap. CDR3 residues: CASGDINYEQYF. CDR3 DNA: TGTGCCAGCGGGGACATTAACTACGAGCAGTACTTC.

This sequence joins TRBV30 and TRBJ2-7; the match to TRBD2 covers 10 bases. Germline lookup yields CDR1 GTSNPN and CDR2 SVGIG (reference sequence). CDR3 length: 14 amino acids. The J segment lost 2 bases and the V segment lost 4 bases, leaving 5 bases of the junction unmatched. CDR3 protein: CAWIRTSGAYEQYF. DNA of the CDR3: TGTGCCTGGATCAGAACTAGCGGGGCCTACGAGCAGTACTTC.

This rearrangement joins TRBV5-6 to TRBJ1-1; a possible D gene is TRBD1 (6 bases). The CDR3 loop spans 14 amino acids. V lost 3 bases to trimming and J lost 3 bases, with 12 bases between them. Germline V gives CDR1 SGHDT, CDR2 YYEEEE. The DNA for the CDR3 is TGTGCCAGCAGCTGGGGGGGCGAAGACACTGAAGCTTTCTTT. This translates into CASSWGGEDTEAFF.

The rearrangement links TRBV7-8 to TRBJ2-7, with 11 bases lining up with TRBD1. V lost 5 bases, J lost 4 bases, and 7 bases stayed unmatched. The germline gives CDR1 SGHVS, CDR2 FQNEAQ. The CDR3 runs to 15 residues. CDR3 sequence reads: CASSVGQGAAYEQYF. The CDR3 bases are TGTGCCAGCAGCGTTGGACAGGGGGCAGCATACGAGCAGTACTTC.

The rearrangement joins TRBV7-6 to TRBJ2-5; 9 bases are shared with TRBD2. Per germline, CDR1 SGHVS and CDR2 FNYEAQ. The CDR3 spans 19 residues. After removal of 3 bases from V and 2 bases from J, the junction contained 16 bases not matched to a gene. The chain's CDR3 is CASSLERRGGPGGQETQYF. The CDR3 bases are TGTGCCAGCAGCTTGGAAAGGCGGGGGGGCCCTGGTGGGCAAGAGACCCAGTACTTC.

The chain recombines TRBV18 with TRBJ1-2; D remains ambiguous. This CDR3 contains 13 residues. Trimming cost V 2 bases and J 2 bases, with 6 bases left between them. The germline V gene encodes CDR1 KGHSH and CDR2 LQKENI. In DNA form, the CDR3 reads TGTGCCAGCTCACCAGCCAGGAACTATGGCTACACCTTC. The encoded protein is CASSPARNYGYTF.

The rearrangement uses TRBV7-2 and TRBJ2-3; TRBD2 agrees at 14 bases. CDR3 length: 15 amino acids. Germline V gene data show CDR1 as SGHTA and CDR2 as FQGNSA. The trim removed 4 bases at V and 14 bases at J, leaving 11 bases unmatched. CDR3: CASSSPQVGTSGGYF. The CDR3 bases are TGTGCCAGCAGCTCACCCCAAGTAGGGACTAGCGGGGGGTATTTT.

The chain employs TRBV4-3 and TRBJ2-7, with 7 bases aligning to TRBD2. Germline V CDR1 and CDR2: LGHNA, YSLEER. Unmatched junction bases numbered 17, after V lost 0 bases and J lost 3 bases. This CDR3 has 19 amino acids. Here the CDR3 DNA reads TGCGCCAGCAGCCAAGATTGGTCGGGGGGTACAGCCGTCTTCTACGAGCAGTACTTC. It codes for CASSQDWSGGTAVFYEQYF.

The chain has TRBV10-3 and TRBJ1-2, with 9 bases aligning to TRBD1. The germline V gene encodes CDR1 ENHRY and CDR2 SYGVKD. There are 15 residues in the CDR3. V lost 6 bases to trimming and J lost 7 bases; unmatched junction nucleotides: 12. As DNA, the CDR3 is TGTGCCATCAGGACCTCTGGACAGGGGAGCGGTGGCTACACCTTC. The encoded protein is CAIRTSGQGSGGYTF.

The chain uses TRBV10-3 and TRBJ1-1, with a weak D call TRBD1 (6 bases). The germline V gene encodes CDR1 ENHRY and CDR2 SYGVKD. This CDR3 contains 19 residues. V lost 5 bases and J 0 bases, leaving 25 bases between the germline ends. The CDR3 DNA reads TGTGCCATCAGTCCGGGACATAACCCTTGGGGCTTAATGAACACTGAAGCTTTCTTT. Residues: CAISPGHNPWGLMNTEAFF.

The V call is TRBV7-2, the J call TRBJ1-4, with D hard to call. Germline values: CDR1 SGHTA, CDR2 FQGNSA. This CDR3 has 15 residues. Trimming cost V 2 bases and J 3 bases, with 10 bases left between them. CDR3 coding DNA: TGTGCCAGCAGCTTAAGGTGGGGAGCTAATGAAAAACTGTTTTTT. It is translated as CASSLRWGANEKLFF.

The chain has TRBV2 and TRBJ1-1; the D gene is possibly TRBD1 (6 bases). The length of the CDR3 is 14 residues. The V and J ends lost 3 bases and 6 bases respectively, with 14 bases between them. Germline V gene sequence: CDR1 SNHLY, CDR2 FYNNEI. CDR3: CASSDKRKGAEAFF. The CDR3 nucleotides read TGTGCCAGCAGTGATAAGAGGAAGGGGGCTGAAGCTTTCTTT.

Here the CDR3 reads CASSGRDSIFYGYTF. Written as DNA, the CDR3 is TGTGCCAGCAGCGGCCGGGACAGTATTTTTTATGGCTACACCTTC. V is TRBV5-6 and J is TRBJ1-2, with 7 bases fitting TRBD1. Per the germline V gene, CDR1 is SGHDT and CDR2 is YYEEEE. The CDR3 covers 15 residues. With 4 bases clipped from V and 5 bases from J, the junction kept 11 bases outside the gene matches.

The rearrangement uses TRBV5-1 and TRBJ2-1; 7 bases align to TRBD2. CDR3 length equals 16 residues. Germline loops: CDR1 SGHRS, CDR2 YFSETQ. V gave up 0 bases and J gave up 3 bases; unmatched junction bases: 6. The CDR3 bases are TGCGCCAGCAGCTTGGTTTCTAGCGGATACTACAATGAGCAGTTCTTC. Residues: CASSLVSSGYYNEQFF.

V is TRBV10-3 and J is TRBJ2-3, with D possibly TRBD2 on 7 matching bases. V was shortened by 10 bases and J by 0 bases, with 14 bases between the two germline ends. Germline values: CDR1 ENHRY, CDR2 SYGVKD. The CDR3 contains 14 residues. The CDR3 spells CATRAGHSTDTQYF. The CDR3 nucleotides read TGTGCCACCAGAGCGGGACATAGCACAGATACGCAGTATTTT.